The T cell receptor beta chain described here comes from a study of beta chain features in type 1 diabetes. This clone was recorded many times. Germline values: CDR1 SEHNR, CDR2 FQNEAQ (reference sequence). The V and J ends lost 4 bases and 1 base respectively, with 10 bases between them. The CDR3 runs to 15 residues. Expressed TCRB transcripts got sequenced, as all isolated RNA was reverse transcribed. This table comes from immunoSEQ multiplex PCR, and its TCRdb copy is limited to in-frame clones, with some not included. Of some 150,000 clones detected, approximately 9.8% appear once; the ten largest clones hold around 0.65%.

This receptor was identified in a woman aged 40 to 55 in good health. The chain employs TRBV7-9 and TRBJ2-2; possibly TRBD2 for D (5 bases). Sequencing was done on a sample of central memory CD4+ T cells from blood. The CDR3 reads CASSSGSLNTGELFF. The DNA for the CDR3 is TGTGCCAGCAGCTCGGGGAGCTTGAACACCGGGGAGCTGTTTTTT.